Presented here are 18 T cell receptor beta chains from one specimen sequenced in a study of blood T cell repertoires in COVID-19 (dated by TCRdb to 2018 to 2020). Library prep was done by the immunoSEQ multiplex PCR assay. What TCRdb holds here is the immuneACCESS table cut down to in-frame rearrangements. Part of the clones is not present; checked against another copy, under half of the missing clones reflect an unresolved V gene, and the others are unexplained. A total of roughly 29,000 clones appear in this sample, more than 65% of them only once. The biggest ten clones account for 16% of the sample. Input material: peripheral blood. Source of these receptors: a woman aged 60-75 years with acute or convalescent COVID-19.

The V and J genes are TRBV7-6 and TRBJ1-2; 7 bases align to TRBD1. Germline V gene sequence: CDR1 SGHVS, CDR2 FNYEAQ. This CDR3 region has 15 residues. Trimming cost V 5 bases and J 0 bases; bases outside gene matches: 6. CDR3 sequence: CASSPRQGANYGYTF. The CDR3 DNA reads TGTGCCAGCAGCCCCCGACAGGGAGCTAACTATGGCTACACCTTC.

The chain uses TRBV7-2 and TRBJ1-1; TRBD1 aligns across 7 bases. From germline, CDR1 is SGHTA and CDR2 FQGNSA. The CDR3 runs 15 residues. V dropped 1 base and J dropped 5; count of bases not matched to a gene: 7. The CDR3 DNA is TGTGCCAGCAGCTTAGAAGGTGGCAGGGGGACTGAAGCTTTCTTT. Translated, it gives CASSLEGGRGTEAFF.

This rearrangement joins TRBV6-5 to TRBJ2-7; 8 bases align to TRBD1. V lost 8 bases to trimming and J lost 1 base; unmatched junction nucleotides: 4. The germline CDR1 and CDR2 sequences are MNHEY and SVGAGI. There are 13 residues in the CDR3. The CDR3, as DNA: TGTGCCAGCGGGGACAGGCTATCCTACGAGCAGTACTTC. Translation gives CASGDRLSYEQYF.

CDR3 protein: CASSFRAGGTDTQYF. The CDR3 region has the DNA TGTGCCAGCAGTTTCAGGGCAGGGGGCACAGATACGCAGTATTTT. The V gene is TRBV28, the J gene TRBJ2-3; TRBD1 might be the D (6 bases). The CDR3 extends over 15 amino acids. CDR1 is MDHEN, CDR2 SYDVKM, per germline. V gave up 3 bases and J gave up 1 base, with 11 bases separating them.

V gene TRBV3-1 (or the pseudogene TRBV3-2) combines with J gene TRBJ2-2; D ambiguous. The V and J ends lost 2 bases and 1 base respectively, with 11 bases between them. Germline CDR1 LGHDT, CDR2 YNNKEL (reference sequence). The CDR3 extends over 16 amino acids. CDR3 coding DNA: TGTGCCAGCAGCCAAAAATTGGGCCGGAACACCGGGGAGCTGTTTTTT. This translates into CASSQKLGRNTGELFF.

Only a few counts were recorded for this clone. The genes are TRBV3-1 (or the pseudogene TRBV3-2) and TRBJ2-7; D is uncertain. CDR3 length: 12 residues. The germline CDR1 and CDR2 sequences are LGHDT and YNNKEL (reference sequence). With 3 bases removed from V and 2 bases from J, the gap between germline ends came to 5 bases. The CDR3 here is CASSHLTYEQYF. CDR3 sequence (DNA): TGTGCCAGCAGCCACTTAACCTACGAGCAGTACTTC.

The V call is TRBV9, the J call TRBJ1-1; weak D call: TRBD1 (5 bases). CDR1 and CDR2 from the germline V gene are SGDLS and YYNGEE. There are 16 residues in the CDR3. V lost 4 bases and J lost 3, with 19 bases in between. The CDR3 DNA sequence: TGTGCCAGCAGCCCCGTAGGAAGACCAGGGTACACTGAAGCTTTCTTT. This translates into CASSPVGRPGYTEAFF.

The CDR3 region has the DNA TGTGCCAGCAGTGAAAGAGGGGGGGCAGGCAATTCACCCCTCCACTTT. Its translation is CASSERGGAGNSPLHF. The chain joins TRBV6-1 to TRBJ1-6; weak D call: TRBD1 (6 bases). Looked up from germline, CDR1 is MNHNS and CDR2 is SASEGT. The CDR3 contains 16 residues. The V end lost 2 bases, the J end lost 7 bases, and 15 bases lay between the germline ends.

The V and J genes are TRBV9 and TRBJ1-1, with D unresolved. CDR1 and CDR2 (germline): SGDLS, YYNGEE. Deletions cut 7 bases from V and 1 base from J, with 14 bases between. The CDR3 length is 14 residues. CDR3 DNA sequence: TGTGCCAGCCGCGGCGACACTTCGAACACTGAAGCTTTCTTT. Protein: CASRGDTSNTEAFF.

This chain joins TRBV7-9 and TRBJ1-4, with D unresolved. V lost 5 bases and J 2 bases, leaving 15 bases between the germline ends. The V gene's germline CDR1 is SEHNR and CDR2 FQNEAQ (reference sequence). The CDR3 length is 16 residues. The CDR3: CASSPTWGDTNEKLFF. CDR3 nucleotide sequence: TGTGCCAGCAGCCCAACGTGGGGAGATACTAATGAAAAACTGTTTTTT.

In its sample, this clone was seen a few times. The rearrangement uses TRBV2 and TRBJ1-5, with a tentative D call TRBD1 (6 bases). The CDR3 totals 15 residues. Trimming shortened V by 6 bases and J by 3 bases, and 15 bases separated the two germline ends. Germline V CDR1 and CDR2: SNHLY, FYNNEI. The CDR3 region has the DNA TGTGCCAGCAGCCGGGACAACCCTTACAATCAGCCCCAGCATTTT. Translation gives CASSRDNPYNQPQHF.

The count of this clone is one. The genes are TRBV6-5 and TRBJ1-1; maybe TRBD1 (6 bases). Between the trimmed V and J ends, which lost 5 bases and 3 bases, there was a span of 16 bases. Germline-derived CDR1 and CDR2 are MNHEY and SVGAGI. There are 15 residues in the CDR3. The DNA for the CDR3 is TGTGCCAGCAGTCAACCCCGGACAGTTGACACTGAAGCTTTCTTT. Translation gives CASSQPRTVDTEAFF.

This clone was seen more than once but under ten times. This CDR3 reads CATADSLNIQYF. For the CDR3, the DNA is TGTGCCACCGCGGACAGCCTAAACATTCAGTACTTC. The V call is TRBV24-1, the J call TRBJ2-4; tentative D call: TRBD1 (6 bases). The CDR3 length is 12 residues. From germline, CDR1 is KGHDR and CDR2 SFDVKD. Trimming took 9 bases from V and 6 from J, leaving 11 bases between them.

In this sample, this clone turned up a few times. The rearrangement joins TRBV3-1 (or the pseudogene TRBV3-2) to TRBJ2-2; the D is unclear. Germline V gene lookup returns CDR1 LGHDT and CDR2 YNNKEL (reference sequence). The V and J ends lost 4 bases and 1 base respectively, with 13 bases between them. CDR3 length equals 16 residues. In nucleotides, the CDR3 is TGTGCCAGCAGCCTACGTAGCAGTAAGAACACCGGGGAGCTGTTTTTT. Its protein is CASSLRSSKNTGELFF.

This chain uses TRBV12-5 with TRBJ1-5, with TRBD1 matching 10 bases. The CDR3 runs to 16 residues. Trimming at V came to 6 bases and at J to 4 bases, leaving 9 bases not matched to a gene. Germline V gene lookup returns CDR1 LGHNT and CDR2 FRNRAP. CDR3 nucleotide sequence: TGTGCTAGTGGCCGGGGACAGGGGATGGGTAATCAGCCCCAGCATTTT. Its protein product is CASGRGQGMGNQPQHF.

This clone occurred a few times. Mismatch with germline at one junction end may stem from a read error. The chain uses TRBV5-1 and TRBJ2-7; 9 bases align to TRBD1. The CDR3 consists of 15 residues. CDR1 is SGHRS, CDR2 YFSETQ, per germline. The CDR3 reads CASSLDGTGSSEQYF. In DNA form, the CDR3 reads TGCGCCAGCAGCTTGGACGGGACAGGGTCCTCCGAGCAGTACTTC.

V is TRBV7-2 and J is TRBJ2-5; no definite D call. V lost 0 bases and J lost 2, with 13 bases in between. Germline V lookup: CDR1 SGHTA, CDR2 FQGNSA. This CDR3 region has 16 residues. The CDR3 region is CASSLASPLRQETQYF. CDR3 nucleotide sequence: TGTGCCAGCAGCTTAGCGTCCCCGCTTAGACAAGAGACCCAGTACTTC.

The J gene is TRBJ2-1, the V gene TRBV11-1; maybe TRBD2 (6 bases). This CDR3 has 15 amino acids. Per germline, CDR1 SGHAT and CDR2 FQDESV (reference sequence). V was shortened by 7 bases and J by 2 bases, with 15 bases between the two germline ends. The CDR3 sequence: CASTPRWEAYNEQFF. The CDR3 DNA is TGTGCCAGCACCCCCCGGTGGGAGGCCTACAATGAGCAGTTCTTC.